This T cell receptor beta chain was profiled in a study of T cells in Graves' hyperthyroidism and ophthalmopathy. Germline loops: CDR1 SGHRS, CDR2 YFSETQ. The CDR3 runs to 15 residues. Turning to this clonotype: The junction and the germline gene differ at one end; a read error may be behind it.

Researchers took RNA transcripts and amplified the TCR beta CDR3 regions from them. The TCR CDR3 first-round RT-PCR relied on the HTBI primer set. TCRdb redid the calling of the multiplex PCR reads with MiXCR, one entry per CDR3 protein. The profile shows over 700,000 distinct CDR3 sequences, 18% of them singletons. This TCR came from a woman between 45 and 60 years old with Graves' hyperthyroidism that later progressed to Graves' ophthalmopathy. This chain links TRBV5-1 with TRBJ2-1, with TRBD2 matching 8 bases. Sequencing was performed on blood. The CDR3 spells CASSQAGASHNEQFF. The CDR3 DNA reads as TGCGCCAGCAGCCAAGCGGGGGCCTCCCACAATGAGCAGTTCTTC.